Listed below are T cell receptor beta chains from one sample, sequenced in a study of T-cell memory formation after mild COVID-19. TCRdb used MiXCR to reprocess the 5' RACE reads, holding one entry per CDR3 protein. This repertoire shows under 450,000 distinct CDR3 sequences, under 25% found once; its top ten account for about an eighth. Sequencing input: PBMCs or a T cell subset sorted from them (not recorded which). The source of these receptors is an adult woman who had mild COVID-19 (a few samples of this study predate the infection). Cell type and time point are not known. Both conserved end residues are part of each CDR3. D genes are given only for firm matches.

>TRBV7-2|.
CASSKLQSNYGYTF
>TRBV24-1|TRBD2
CATRSGRRETQYF
>TRBV29-1|.
CSTGQQGTYTDTQYF
>TRBV7-2|.
CASGRPYTDTQYF
>TRBV5-1|TRBD1
CASSLVSGTGFSEQYF
>TRBV9|.
CASSRDYGYTF
>TRBV7-2|TRBD2
CASRQTSGSGGDTQYF
>TRBV6-5|TRBD2
CASRRSGSGVETQYF
>TRBV5-1|.
CASSLGPQANYGYTF
>TRBV4-1|.
CASSHPRGTEAFF
>TRBV4-2|.
CASSQDGAGSYGYTF
>TRBV19|.
CASSIWGNTEAFF
>TRBV14|.
CASSQAMGGGELFF
>TRBV5-1|.
CASSLRGDGANVLTF
>TRBV29-1|TRBD2
CSVVGLAGTYEQYF
>TRBV28|.
CASPNSNGEAFF
>TRBV6-6|.
CASSYLADYGYTF
>TRBV19|.
CASSERLGNSPLHF
>TRBV30|TRBD1
CAWSVNRGTEAFF
>TRBV30|.
CAWSEQGQGTQYF